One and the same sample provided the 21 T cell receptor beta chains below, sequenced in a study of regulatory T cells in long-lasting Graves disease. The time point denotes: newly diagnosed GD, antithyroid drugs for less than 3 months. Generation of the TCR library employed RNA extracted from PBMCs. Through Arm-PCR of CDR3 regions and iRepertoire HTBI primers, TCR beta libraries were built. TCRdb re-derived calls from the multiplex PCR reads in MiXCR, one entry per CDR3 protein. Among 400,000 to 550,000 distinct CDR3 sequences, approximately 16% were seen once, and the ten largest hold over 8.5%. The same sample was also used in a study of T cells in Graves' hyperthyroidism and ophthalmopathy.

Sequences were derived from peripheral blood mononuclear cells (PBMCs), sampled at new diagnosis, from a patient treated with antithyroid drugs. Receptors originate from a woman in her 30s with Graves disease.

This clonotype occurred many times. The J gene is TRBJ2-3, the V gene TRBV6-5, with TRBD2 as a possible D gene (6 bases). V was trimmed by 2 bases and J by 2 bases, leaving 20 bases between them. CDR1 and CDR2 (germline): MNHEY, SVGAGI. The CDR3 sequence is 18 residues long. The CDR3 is CASSYRAAGRSYTDTQYF. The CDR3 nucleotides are TGTGCCAGCAGTTACCGGGCGGCGGGACGAAGCTACACAGATACGCAGTATTTT.

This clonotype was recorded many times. In DNA form, the CDR3 reads TGTGCCATCAGTGTGTCTAGCGGGAGAGGTAACTACGAGCAGTACTTC. This encodes CAISVSSGRGNYEQYF. The chain recombines TRBV10-3 with TRBJ2-7; 10 bases match TRBD2. Per germline, CDR1 ENHRY and CDR2 SYGVKD. The CDR3 is 16 amino acids. J was trimmed by 3 bases and V by 4 bases; bases with no gene match: 9.

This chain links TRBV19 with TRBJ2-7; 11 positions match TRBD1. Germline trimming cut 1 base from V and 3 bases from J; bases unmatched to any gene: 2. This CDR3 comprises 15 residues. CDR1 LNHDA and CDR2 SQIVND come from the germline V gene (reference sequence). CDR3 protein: CASSIGTGGDYEQYF. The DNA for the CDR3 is TGTGCCAGTAGTATAGGGACAGGGGGCGACTACGAGCAGTACTTC.

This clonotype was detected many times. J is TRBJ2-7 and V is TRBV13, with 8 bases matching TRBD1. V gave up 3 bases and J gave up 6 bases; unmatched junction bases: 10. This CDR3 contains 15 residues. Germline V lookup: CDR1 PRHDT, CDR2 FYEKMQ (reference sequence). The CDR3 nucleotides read TGTGCCAGCAGCTTGTACCCGGGACAGGAAAGCGAGCAGTACTTC. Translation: CASSLYPGQESEQYF.

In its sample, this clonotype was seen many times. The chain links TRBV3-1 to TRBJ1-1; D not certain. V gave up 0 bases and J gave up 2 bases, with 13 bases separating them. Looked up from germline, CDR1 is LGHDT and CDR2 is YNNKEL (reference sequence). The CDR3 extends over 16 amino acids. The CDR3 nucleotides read TGTGCCAGCAGCCAAGAGCTTTTGGGTATAAACACTGAAGCTTTCTTT. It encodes CASSQELLGINTEAFF.

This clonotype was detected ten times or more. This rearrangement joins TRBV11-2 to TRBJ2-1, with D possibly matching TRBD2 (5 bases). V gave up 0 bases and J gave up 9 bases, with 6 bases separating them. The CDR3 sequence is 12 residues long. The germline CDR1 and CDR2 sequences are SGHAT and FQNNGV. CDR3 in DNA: TGTGCCAGCAGCTTAGAAACTAGTGAGCAGTTCTTC. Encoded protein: CASSLETSEQFF.

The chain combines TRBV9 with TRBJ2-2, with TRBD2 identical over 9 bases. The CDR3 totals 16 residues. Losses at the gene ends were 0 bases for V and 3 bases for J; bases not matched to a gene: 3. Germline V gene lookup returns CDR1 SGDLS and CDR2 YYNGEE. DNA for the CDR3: TGTGCCAGCAGCGTAGCCAGCGGGAGGTACACCGGGGAGCTGTTTTTT. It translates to CASSVASGRYTGELFF.

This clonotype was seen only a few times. In nucleotides, the CDR3 is TGTGCCAGCAGTTCAACGGGGGAAAAACTGTTTTTT. It yields the protein CASSSTGEKLFF. The V gene is TRBV27, the J gene TRBJ1-4, with unresolved D. This CDR3 is built from 12 residues. V was cut by 4 bases and J by 8 bases, with 8 bases left in between. Germline V CDR1 and CDR2: MNHEY, SMNVEV (reference sequence).

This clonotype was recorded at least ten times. The CDR3 spells CASSPSRTANTEAFF. CDR3 sequence (DNA): TGTGCCAGCTCACCATCACGGACAGCGAACACTGAAGCTTTCTTT. V is TRBV18 and J is TRBJ1-1; D possibly corresponds to TRBD1 (6 bases). CDR1 and CDR2 (germline): KGHSH, LQKENI. V dropped 2 bases and J dropped 1 base, with 11 bases sitting between them. This CDR3 contains 15 residues.

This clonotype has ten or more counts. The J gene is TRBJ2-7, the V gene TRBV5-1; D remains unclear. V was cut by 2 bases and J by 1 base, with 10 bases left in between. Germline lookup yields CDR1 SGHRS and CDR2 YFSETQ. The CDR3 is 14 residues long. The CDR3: CASSFTVVSYEQYF. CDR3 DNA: TGCGCCAGCAGCTTTACGGTTGTGTCCTACGAGCAGTACTTC.

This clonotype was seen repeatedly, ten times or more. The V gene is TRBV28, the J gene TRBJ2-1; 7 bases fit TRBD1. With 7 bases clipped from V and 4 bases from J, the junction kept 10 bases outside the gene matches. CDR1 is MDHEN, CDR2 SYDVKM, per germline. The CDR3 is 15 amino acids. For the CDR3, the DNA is TGTGCCAGCAATAGACAGGGAAAATTATACAATGAGCAGTTCTTC. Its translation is CASNRQGKLYNEQFF.

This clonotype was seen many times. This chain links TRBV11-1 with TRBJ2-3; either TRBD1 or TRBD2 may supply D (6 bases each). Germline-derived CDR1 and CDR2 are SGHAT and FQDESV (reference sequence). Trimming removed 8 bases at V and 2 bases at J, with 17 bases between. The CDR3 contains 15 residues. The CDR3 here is CASGGGTHATDTQYF. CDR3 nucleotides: TGTGCCAGCGGAGGGGGGACGCATGCCACAGATACGCAGTATTTT.

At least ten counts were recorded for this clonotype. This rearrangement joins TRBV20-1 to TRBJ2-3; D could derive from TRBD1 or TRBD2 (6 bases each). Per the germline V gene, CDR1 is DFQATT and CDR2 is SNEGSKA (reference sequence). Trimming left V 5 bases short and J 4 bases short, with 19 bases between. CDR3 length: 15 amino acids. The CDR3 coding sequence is TGCAGTGCTGAACGGGGGCGAGGAGCGGCAGATACGCAGTATTTT. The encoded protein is CSAERGRGAADTQYF.

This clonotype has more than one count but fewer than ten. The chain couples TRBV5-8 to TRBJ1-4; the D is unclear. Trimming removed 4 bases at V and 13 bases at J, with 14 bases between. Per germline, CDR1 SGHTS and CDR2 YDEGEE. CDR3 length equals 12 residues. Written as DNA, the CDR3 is TGTGCCAGCAGCCCGATCCGAAATAGACTGTTTTTT. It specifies CASSPIRNRLFF.

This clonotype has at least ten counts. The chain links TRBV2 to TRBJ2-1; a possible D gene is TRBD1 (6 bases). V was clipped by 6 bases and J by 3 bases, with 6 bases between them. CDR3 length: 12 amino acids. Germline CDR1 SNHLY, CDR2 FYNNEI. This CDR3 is CASRDSYNEQFF. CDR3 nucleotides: TGTGCCAGCAGGGACAGCTACAATGAGCAGTTCTTC.

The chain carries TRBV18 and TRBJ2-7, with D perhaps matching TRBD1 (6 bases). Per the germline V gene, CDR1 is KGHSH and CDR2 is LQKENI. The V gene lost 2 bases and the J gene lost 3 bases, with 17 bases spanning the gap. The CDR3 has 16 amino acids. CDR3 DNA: TGTGCCAGCTCACCAGAAACCGGGACACTCGGCTACGAGCAGTACTTC. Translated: CASSPETGTLGYEQYF.

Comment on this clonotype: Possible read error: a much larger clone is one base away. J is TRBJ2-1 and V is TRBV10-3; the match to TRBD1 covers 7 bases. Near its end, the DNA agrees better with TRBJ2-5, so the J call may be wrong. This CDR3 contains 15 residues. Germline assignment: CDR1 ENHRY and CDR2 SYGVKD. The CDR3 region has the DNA TGTGCCATCGGTGACCCCCGGGACAGCGAAGAGACCCAGTACTTC. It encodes CAIGDPRDSEETQYF.

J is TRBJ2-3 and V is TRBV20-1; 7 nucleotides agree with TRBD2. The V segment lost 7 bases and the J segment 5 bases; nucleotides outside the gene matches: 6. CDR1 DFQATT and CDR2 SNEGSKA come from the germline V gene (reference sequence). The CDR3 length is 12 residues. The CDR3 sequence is CSGRETVDTQYF. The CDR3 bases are TGCAGTGGGCGGGAGACGGTAGATACGCAGTATTTT.

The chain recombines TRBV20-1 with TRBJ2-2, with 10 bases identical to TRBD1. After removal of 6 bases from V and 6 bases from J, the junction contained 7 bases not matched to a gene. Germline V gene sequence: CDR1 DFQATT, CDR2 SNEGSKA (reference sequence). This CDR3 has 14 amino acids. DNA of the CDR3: TGCAGTGCCCACAGTGGACAGGGGGCCGGGGAGCTGTTTTTT. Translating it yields CSAHSGQGAGELFF.

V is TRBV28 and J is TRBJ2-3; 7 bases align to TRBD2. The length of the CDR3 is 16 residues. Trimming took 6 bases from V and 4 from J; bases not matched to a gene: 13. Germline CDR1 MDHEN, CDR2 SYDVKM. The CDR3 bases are TGTGCCAGCAGCCGGTTTGGGGCGGGAGAGGCAGATACGCAGTATTTT. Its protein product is CASSRFGAGEADTQYF.

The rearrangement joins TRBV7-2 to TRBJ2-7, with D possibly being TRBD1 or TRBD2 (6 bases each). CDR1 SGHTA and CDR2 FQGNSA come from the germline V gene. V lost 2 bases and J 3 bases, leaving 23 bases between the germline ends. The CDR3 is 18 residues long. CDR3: CASSLLGRPTGLSYEQYF. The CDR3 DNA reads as TGTGCCAGCAGCTTATTAGGGAGGCCGACAGGACTCAGCTACGAGCAGTACTTC.